This TCR beta chain was sequenced for a study of CD8+CD57+ T cells in acquired aplastic anemia. Across the study: Yields of DNA that came from sorted CD4+ and CD8+ cells averaged around 3 ug.

Profiling of TCR beta VDJ combinations and CDR3 sequences used genomic DNA as template. One entry per CDR3 protein results from TCRdb running MiXCR on the reads. The sample has more than 150,000 distinct CDR3 sequences, almost 50% seen once; the top ten hold 10% to 15%. General study points: Twenty-nine was the count of CD8+ CDR3 sequences that patients shared with controls.

As to this clonotype: Its antigen is currently unknown.

Patients selected for sequencing had displayed CD8+CD57+ cell expansion by flow cytometry. No therapy had been given to the patients at the time of blood sampling. Losses at the gene ends were 10 bases for V and 4 bases for J; bases not matched to a gene: 10. The V gene's germline CDR1 is SNHLY and CDR2 FYNNEI. CDR3 size: 14 residues. The genes are TRBV2 and TRBJ2-1, with 7 bases that match TRBD1. The receptor was isolated from a human donor with aplastic anemia. Sequencing was carried out using sorted CD4+, CD8+, or CD8+CD57+ T cells (not recorded which) from PBMCs. CDR3 nucleotides: TGTGCCACACTACGGGACAGTGCTTACAATGAGCAGTTCTTC. It specifies CATLRDSAYNEQFF.